Shown below are 12 T cell receptor beta chains from a single sample sequenced in a study of T-cell memory formation after mild COVID-19. TCRdb reprocessed the 5' RACE reads with MiXCR, giving one entry per CDR3 protein. This table has approximately 260,000 distinct CDR3 sequences, roughly 16% appearing once. Sequenced material: PBMCs or a T cell subset sorted from them (not recorded which). These receptors came from a man between 18 and 29 years old who had mild COVID-19 (a few samples of this study predate the infection). Cell type and time point are not known.

The CDR3 DNA follows: TGTGCCAGCACCTTGGGACAGGCCAAGGGCTACACCTTC. Translating it yields CASTLGQAKGYTF. This chain uses TRBV12-3 or TRBV12-4 with TRBJ1-2, with TRBD1 identical over 8 bases. With 7 bases clipped from V and 8 bases from J, the junction kept 9 bases outside the gene matches. This CDR3 has 13 residues.

The rearrangement links TRBV12-3 or TRBV12-4 to TRBJ1-1; D remains ambiguous. This CDR3 has 15 amino acids. V gave up 7 bases and J gave up 0 bases, with 15 bases separating them. CDR3 region: CASNRIERMNTEAFF. In nucleotides, the CDR3 is TGTGCCAGCAACCGAATAGAACGCATGAACACTGAAGCTTTCTTT.

This chain joins TRBV25-1 and TRBJ1-1, with 7 bases that match TRBD1. CDR3 length equals 14 residues. Germline assignment: CDR1 MGHDK and CDR2 SYGVNS. Unmatched junction bases numbered 7, after V lost 5 bases and J lost 4 bases. CDR3: CASSPTGEGTEAFF. The CDR3 DNA reads as TGTGCCAGCAGTCCAACAGGGGAAGGCACTGAAGCTTTCTTT.

The rearrangement links TRBV27 to TRBJ2-7; TRBD1 agrees at 12 bases. V shed 6 bases, J shed 3 bases, and the junction held 6 bases outside the gene matches. CDR3 length equals 15 residues. CDR1 is MNHEY, CDR2 SMNVEV, per germline (reference sequence). The DNA for the CDR3 is TGTGCCAGCAGGCGGGGACAGGGGGCCTTCTACGAGCAGTACTTC. It translates to CASRRGQGAFYEQYF.

This sequence joins TRBV4-1 and TRBJ1-1; 7 positions match TRBD1. After removal of 0 bases from V and 1 base from J, the junction contained 5 bases not matched to a gene. The germline V gene encodes CDR1 MGHRA and CDR2 YSYEKL. CDR3 length: 16 amino acids. CDR3 in DNA: TGCGCCAGCAGCCAAGAGACAGGGAGGGCGAACACTGAAGCTTTCTTT. Encoded protein: CASSQETGRANTEAFF.

This chain joins TRBV4-1 and TRBJ2-3; D remains ambiguous. V lost 1 base, J lost 0 bases, and 8 bases lay in between. The CDR3 is 15 amino acids. The germline CDR1 and CDR2 sequences are MGHRA and YSYEKL. CDR3 sequence reads: CASSQGPPSTDTQYF. CDR3 DNA: TGCGCCAGCAGCCAAGGACCGCCTAGCACAGATACGCAGTATTTT.

This clonotype was counted once. The chain carries TRBV7-9 and TRBJ2-3; 7 bases are shared with TRBD2. Germline lookup yields CDR1 SEHNR and CDR2 FQNEAQ (reference sequence). V lost 5 bases to trimming and J lost 1 base; unmatched junction nucleotides: 6. The CDR3 is 15 residues long. CDR3 coding DNA: TGTGCCAGCAGCCCCCTAAGCGGGGGCACAGATACGCAGTATTTT. Translated: CASSPLSGGTDTQYF.

This clonotype was counted at least ten times. This chain uses TRBV10-3 with TRBJ2-3, with 11 bases lining up with TRBD2. Looked up from germline, CDR1 is ENHRY and CDR2 is SYGVKD. Losses at the gene ends were 6 bases for V and 9 bases for J; bases not matched to a gene: 2. The CDR3 runs 12 residues. CDR3 nucleotide sequence: TGTGCCATCAGGAGGACTAGCGGGACGCAGTATTTT. Its protein product is CAIRRTSGTQYF.

The chain links TRBV7-9 to TRBJ1-1; a weak D match, TRBD1 (5 bases). This CDR3 spans 13 amino acids. CDR1 and CDR2 from the germline V gene are SEHNR and FQNEAQ (reference sequence). V was cut by 2 bases and J by 7 bases, with 11 bases left in between. For the CDR3, the DNA is TGTGCCAGCAGCTTAACGGGGCGCGGTGAAGCTTTCTTT. Translation: CASSLTGRGEAFF.

This clonotype came up once. This chain connects TRBV5-1 to TRBJ1-2; the D is unclear. This CDR3 has 12 amino acids. V lost 0 bases, J lost 7 bases, and 7 bases lay in between. CDR1 is SGHRS and CDR2 is YFSETQ in the germline V gene. As DNA, the CDR3 is TGCGCCAGCAGCTTGGAGCCGGGTGGCTACACCTTC. Translated, it gives CASSLEPGGYTF.

The gene calls are TRBV4-1 and TRBJ2-2; possibly TRBD2 for D (6 bases). The CDR3 is 17 residues long. V was trimmed by 1 base and J by 4 bases, leaving 16 bases between them. Germline V lookup: CDR1 MGHRA, CDR2 YSYEKL. The CDR3 nucleotides read TGCGCCAGCAGCCAAGGAGGAGGGCAGCTACTCACCGGGGAGCTGTTTTTT. It specifies CASSQGGGQLLTGELFF.

The chain joins TRBV24-1 to TRBJ2-2; TRBD1 aligns across 7 bases. Per germline, CDR1 KGHDR and CDR2 SFDVKD. The CDR3 is 16 amino acids. Trimming took 7 bases from V and 3 from J; bases not matched to a gene: 10. The CDR3 region has the DNA TGTGCCACCAGGGCCCCACAGGGGCTGGACACCGGGGAGCTGTTTTTT. Encoded protein: CATRAPQGLDTGELFF.